This is a list of T cell receptor beta chains from one sample in a study of Ad26.COV2.S vaccination and SARS-CoV-2 variants. Produced via immunoSEQ multiplex PCR; TCRdb's table is partial and in-frame only. The data contain about 410,000 clones, roughly 90% of them singletons. Sequenced here: peripheral blood, sampled in a trial of Ad26.COV2.S vaccine versus placebo. Receptor source: a person aged 18-60 years who received the Ad26.COV2.S COVID-19 vaccine or a placebo. Both conserved end residues are part of each CDR3. The D gene is left open where the match is weak. Size values are once, few and many counts, or a class for expanded clones, and some rows have none.

TRBJ2-7,NA,TRBV6-2/TRBV6-3,few,CASSYAYEQYF,TGTGCCAGCAGTTACGCCTACGAGCAGTACTTC
TRBJ2-5,NA,TRBV11-2,NA,CASSLPQGWETQYF,TGTGCCAGCAGCTTACCTCAGGGCTGGGAGACCCAGTACTTC
TRBJ1-3,TRBD1,TRBV5-3,NA,CARSGTGVSGNTIYF,TGTGCCAGATCCGGGACAGGGGTCTCTGGAAACACCATATATTTT
TRBJ2-1,TRBD1,TRBV9,NA,CASSDRDRVIGYNEQFF,TGTGCCAGCAGCGACCGGGACAGGGTGATAGGTTACAATGAGCAGTTCTTC
TRBJ2-2,NA,TRBV5-6,NA,CASSLDQNTGELFF,TGTGCCAGCAGCTTAGACCAGAACACCGGGGAGCTGTTTTTT
TRBJ2-7,NA,TRBV6-2/TRBV6-3,NA,CASRYNGGPYEQYF,TGTGCCAGCAGGTACAACGGGGGCCCCTACGAGCAGTACTTC
TRBJ2-1,TRBD2,TRBV9,once,CASNSGGLAGGDEQFF,TGTGCCAGCAATAGTGGAGGACTAGCGGGGGGCGATGAGCAGTTCTTC
TRBJ2-3,NA,TRBV15,NA,CATSRTSDTQYF,TGTGCCACCAGCAGGACTTCAGATACGCAGTATTTT
TRBJ1-6,NA,TRBV11-2,NA,CASSLDRTSYNSPLHF,TGTGCCAGCAGTCTTGACAGGACCTCCTATAATTCACCCCTCCACTTT
TRBJ1-4,NA,TRBV5-1,NA,CASSQTTGNEKLFF,TGCGCCAGCAGCCAGACAACAGGGAATGAAAAACTGTTTTTT
TRBJ2-7,TRBD1,TRBV12-3/TRBV12-4,NA,CASSAAGGKQYF,TGTGCCAGCAGTGCCGCAGGGGGCAAGCAGTACTTC